These 3 T cell receptor beta chains were all obtained from the same sample, sequenced in a study of early T cells in non-severe SARS-CoV-2 infection. Each CDR3 protein gets one entry after TCRdb re-called the 5' RACE reads with MiXCR. The sample yields around 28,000 distinct CDR3 sequences, around 4% seen once. Input material: whole blood. All receptors derive from an adult who was a healthcare worker with PCR-confirmed SARS-CoV-2 infection or an uninfected control (not recorded which).

At least ten counts were recorded for this clonotype. The rearrangement uses TRBV9 and TRBJ1-1, with D perhaps TRBD1 (5 bases). This CDR3 comprises 12 residues. V lost 4 bases to trimming and J lost 6 bases, with 10 bases between them. Looked up from germline, CDR1 is SGDLS and CDR2 is YYNGEE. The CDR3 protein is CASSSRGAEAFF. The CDR3 bases are TGTGCCAGCAGCTCCCGAGGGGCTGAAGCTTTCTTT.

This clonotype was observed a few times. The gene calls are TRBV7-9 and TRBJ2-2, with 7 bases fitting TRBD2. Germline V gene data show CDR1 as SEHNR and CDR2 as FQNEAQ (reference sequence). Trimming cost V 1 base and J 4 bases; bases outside gene matches: 3. CDR3 length equals 15 residues. In DNA, the CDR3 is TGTGCCAGCAGCTTAGAACTAGCGATCACCGGGGAGCTGTTTTTT. Translated: CASSLELAITGELFF.

This clonotype was picked up many times. The V call is TRBV20-1, the J call TRBJ1-1; D is possibly TRBD1 (6 bases). Germline-derived CDR1 and CDR2 are DFQATT and SNEGSKA (reference sequence). CDR3 length: 16 residues. The V end was cut by 5 bases, the J end by 5 bases, with 24 bases between. The CDR3 spells CSAPPFPGGGRTEAFF. The CDR3 DNA reads TGCAGTGCTCCACCATTTCCCGGGGGCGGGCGAACTGAAGCTTTCTTT.